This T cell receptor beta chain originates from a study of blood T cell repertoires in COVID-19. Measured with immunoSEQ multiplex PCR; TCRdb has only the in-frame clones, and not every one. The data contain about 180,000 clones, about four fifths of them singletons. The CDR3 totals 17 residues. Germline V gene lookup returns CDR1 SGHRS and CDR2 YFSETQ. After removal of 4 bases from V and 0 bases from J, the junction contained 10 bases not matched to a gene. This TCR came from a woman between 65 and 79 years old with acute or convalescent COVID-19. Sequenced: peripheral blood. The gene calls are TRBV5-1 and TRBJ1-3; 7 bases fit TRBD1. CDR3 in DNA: TGCGCCAGCAGCCGCGGTTTACAGGGGAGCTCTGGAAACACCATATATTTT. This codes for CASSRGLQGSSGNTIYF.